This T cell receptor beta chain was captured in a study of response to subunit inactivated influenza vaccine. Study findings and constraints: Each seasonal influenza vaccination recruits few new T cells, the authors suggested.

This clonotype was seen a handful of times. Its antigen is currently unknown. J lost 7 bases, V lost 5 bases, and 9 bases had no gene match. CDR3 size: 13 residues. Per the germline V gene, CDR1 is DFQATT and CDR2 is SNEGSKA (reference sequence). TCRdb re-called the RT-PCR reads with MiXCR, one entry per CDR3 protein. The sample has roughly 780,000 distinct CDR3 sequences, approximately 18% seen once. The origin of this receptor is a man in his fifties or sixties who received an inactivated influenza vaccine. This material consisted of PBMCs from blood, taken around 5 days after vaccination. The chain uses TRBV20-1 and TRBJ2-7; 9 bases agree with TRBD1. The CDR3 coding sequence is TGCAGTGCTGAGGGACAGGGTTCGTGGGAGCAGTACTTC. This encodes CSAEGQGSWEQYF.